This entry lists 25 T cell receptor beta chains sequenced from one sample in a study of OX40 agonist ivuxolimab in advanced cancers. TCRdb's copy holds only in-frame clones and misses some; the assay was immunoSEQ multiplex PCR. Counted here are about 82,000 clones, around 93% occurring once; the ten biggest clones make up about 9.4%. The sample here was CD4+ or CD8+ T cells sorted from blood, taken in a trial of the OX40 agonist ivuxolimab. These receptors originate from an adult with an advanced solid tumor such as melanoma, head and neck, liver or kidney cancer.

This chain links TRBV6-4 with TRBJ2-6; D call uncertain. V lost 8 bases to trimming and J lost 4 bases, with 15 bases between them. Germline loops: CDR1 MRHNA, CDR2 SNTAGT. The CDR3 is 15 amino acids. Here the CDR3 DNA reads TGTGCCAGCCCGGAGAGCAGTACAGGGGCCAACGTCCTGACTTTC. Translation gives CASPESSTGANVLTF.

This clone was seen a handful of times. The chain links TRBV7-3 to TRBJ1-1; no reliable D call. CDR3 size: 12 residues. Trimming removed 5 bases from V and 8 bases from J, with 12 bases in between. Germline values: CDR1 SGHTA, CDR2 FQGTGA. The CDR3 DNA reads as TGTGCCAGCAGCGGCGCTACCAGGGAAGCTTTCTTT. Translated, it gives CASSGATREAFF.

The chain joins TRBV29-1 to TRBJ2-1; 7 nucleotides match TRBD2. This CDR3 is 14 amino acids long. Germline V CDR1 and CDR2: SQVTM, ANQGSEA. J lost 1 base, V lost 3 bases, and 3 bases had no gene match. CDR3 DNA sequence: TGCAGCGTTGAGATGGGAGGGTCCTACAATGAGCAGTTCTTC. The encoded protein is CSVEMGGSYNEQFF.

The rearrangement uses TRBV10-2 and TRBJ2-7; weak D call: TRBD1 (6 bases). The ends were cut back, 3 bases at V and 1 base at J, with 7 bases in the middle. The CDR3 extends over 13 amino acids. The germline CDR1 and CDR2 sequences are WSHSY and SAAADI. This CDR3 reads CASSETGSYEQYF. CDR3 bases: TGCGCCAGCAGTGAAACAGGGTCCTACGAGCAGTACTTC.

The V gene is TRBV4-1, the J gene TRBJ2-5; 8 nucleotides align to TRBD1. The V and J ends lost 4 bases and 1 base, in that order; junction bases with no gene match: 2. In germline, CDR1 is MGHRA, CDR2 YSYEKL. CDR3 size: 14 residues. CDR3: CASSPDRGQETQYF. CDR3 DNA: TGCGCCAGCAGCCCAGACAGGGGCCAAGAGACCCAGTACTTC.

The chain employs TRBV6-5 and TRBJ2-5; D remains ambiguous. The germline V gene encodes CDR1 MNHEY and CDR2 SVGAGI. The CDR3 spans 11 residues. V gave up 7 bases and J gave up 7 bases, with 10 bases separating them. The CDR3 protein is CASTQWGTQYF. DNA of the CDR3: TGTGCCAGCACCCAATGGGGGACCCAGTACTTC.

J is TRBJ2-2 and V is TRBV7-6, with unresolved D. V lost 1 base and J lost 0, with 3 bases in between. This CDR3 contains 14 residues. Germline V CDR1 and CDR2: SGHVS, FNYEAQ. The CDR3 region is CASSLGSNTGELFF. The CDR3 DNA reads TGTGCCAGCAGCTTAGGGTCGAACACCGGGGAGCTGTTTTTT.

The chain links TRBV4-3 to TRBJ2-2, with TRBD1 matching over 7 bases. The CDR3 contains 15 residues. Germline trimming cut 1 base from V and 4 bases from J; bases unmatched to any gene: 3. Germline CDR1 is LGHNA and CDR2 is YSLEER. For the CDR3, the DNA is TGCGCCAGCAGCCAAGGACAGGGTGTCACCGGGGAGCTGTTTTTT. Its translation is CASSQGQGVTGELFF.

This chain links TRBV7-2 with TRBJ2-7; D assignment may be TRBD1 or TRBD2 (5 bases each). V dropped 0 bases and J dropped 7 bases, with 16 bases sitting between them. The length of the CDR3 is 15 residues. From germline, CDR1 is SGHTA and CDR2 FQGNSA. CDR3 DNA sequence: TGTGCCAGCAGCTTAGCCCTGGGGGTCCACGATGAGCAGTACTTC. This sequence encodes CASSLALGVHDEQYF.

The chain couples TRBV13 to TRBJ2-1, with 10 positions matching TRBD2. Trimming removed 5 bases from V and 2 bases from J; junction bases left unmatched: 3. CDR3 length equals 15 residues. Germline V gene lookup returns CDR1 PRHDT and CDR2 FYEKMQ (reference sequence). The CDR3 protein is CASSPGLAPYNEQFF. The CDR3 DNA reads TGTGCCAGCAGCCCGGGACTAGCGCCCTACAATGAGCAGTTCTTC. Together with reference TRBV13 and TRBJ2-1, the CDR3 gives the full variable domain: AAGVIQSPRHLIKEKRETATLKCYPIPRHDTVYWYQQGPGQDPQFLISFYEKMQSDKGSIPDRFSAQQFSDYHSELNMSSLELGDSALYFCASSPGLAPYNEQFFGPGTRLTVL.

J is TRBJ2-5 and V is TRBV21-1; TRBD2, as called in the table, went unchecked against the DNA. TRBV21-1 represents a pseudogene. The CDR3 loop spans 12 amino acids. The CDR3 DNA follows: TGTGCCAGCCGATTTCTAGGAGAGACCCAGTACTTC. Its translation: CASRFLGETQYF.

The chain joins TRBV7-6 to TRBJ1-1, with D possibly matching TRBD1 (6 bases). The CDR3 is 14 amino acids. Trimming stripped 5 bases from V and 3 bases from J, with 13 bases between. The germline V gene has CDR1 SGHVS and CDR2 FNYEAQ. The CDR3 loop reads CASSPQGYDTEAFF. CDR3 in DNA: TGTGCCAGCAGCCCACAGGGTTACGACACTGAAGCTTTCTTT.

The chain carries TRBV5-4 and TRBJ1-1; D uncertain. This CDR3 comprises 11 residues. V lost 0 bases and J 8 bases, leaving 5 bases between the germline ends. In germline, CDR1 is SGHNT, CDR2 YYREEE (reference sequence). The CDR3 protein is CASSLGAEAFF. As DNA, the CDR3 is TGTGCCAGCAGCTTGGGGGCAGAAGCTTTCTTT.

V gene TRBV12-5 combines with J gene TRBJ2-1; the D gene is possibly TRBD1 (5 bases). The V end was cut by 0 bases, the J end by 8 bases, with 14 bases between. CDR3 length equals 15 residues. Germline V gene data show CDR1 as LGHNT and CDR2 as FRNRAP. This CDR3 is CASGLVQGLMDEQFF. In DNA form, the CDR3 reads TGTGCTAGTGGTTTGGTCCAGGGCCTTATGGATGAGCAGTTCTTC.

This clone was observed once. V gene TRBV2 combines with J gene TRBJ2-5; TRBD2 aligns across 9 bases. This CDR3 spans 15 amino acids. J was trimmed by 2 bases and V by 2 bases; bases with no gene match: 3. Looked up from germline, CDR1 is SNHLY and CDR2 is FYNNEI. In DNA form, the CDR3 reads TGTGCCAGCAGTGAATGGCTAGCGGGGCAAGAGACCCAGTACTTC. Protein sequence: CASSEWLAGQETQYF.

V is TRBV9 and J is TRBJ2-7; D gene unclear. The CDR3 consists of 14 residues. CDR1 and CDR2 (germline): SGDLS, YYNGEE. V was shortened by 0 bases and J by 0 bases, with 7 bases between the two germline ends. In DNA form, the CDR3 reads TGTGCCAGCAGCGTAGGGGTAAGCTCCTACGAGCAGTACTTC. Translating gives CASSVGVSSYEQYF.

The gene calls are TRBV19 and TRBJ1-2, with D unresolved. Deletions cut 4 bases from V and 7 bases from J, with 10 bases between. Germline CDR1 is LNHDA and CDR2 is SQIVND (reference sequence). The CDR3 extends over 12 amino acids. CDR3: CASSNLNGGYTF. The CDR3 bases are TGTGCCAGTAGTAACTTGAATGGTGGCTACACCTTC.

The rearrangement joins TRBV13 to TRBJ2-1; D gene unclear. V shed 0 bases and J shed 5 bases, with 11 bases lying between them. The germline gives CDR1 PRHDT, CDR2 FYEKMQ (reference sequence). The CDR3 contains 15 residues. DNA for the CDR3: TGTGCCAGCAGCTTAGGCCCGGGTAGGGACAATGAGCAGTTCTTC. Translation gives CASSLGPGRDNEQFF.

The chain couples TRBV5-1 to TRBJ1-2; D perhaps matches TRBD1 (5 bases). The CDR3 has 16 amino acids. V gave up 6 bases and J gave up 5 bases, with 23 bases separating them. CDR1 is SGHRS, CDR2 YFSETQ, per germline. CDR3: CASTTTYRGRRYGYTF. CDR3 DNA sequence: TGCGCCAGCACCACCACGTACCGGGGCAGAAGATATGGCTACACCTTC.

V is TRBV2 and J is TRBJ1-1; TRBD1 agrees at 8 bases. J was trimmed by 3 bases and V by 8 bases; bases with no gene match: 8. Per germline, CDR1 SNHLY and CDR2 FYNNEI. The CDR3 has 14 residues. Here the CDR3 DNA reads TGTGCCAGCCTACCGACAGGGGAATACACTGAAGCTTTCTTT. The encoded protein is CASLPTGEYTEAFF.

This clone was found once. The chain is built from TRBV7-6 and TRBJ2-7, with D perhaps TRBD1 or TRBD2 (5 bases each). This CDR3 is 14 amino acids long. Germline CDR1 SGHVS, CDR2 FNYEAQ. Trimming stripped 5 bases from V and 3 bases from J, with 14 bases between. Written as DNA, the CDR3 is TGTGCCAGCAGCGCGAGGGACCAATACTACGAGCAGTACTTC. This codes for CASSARDQYYEQYF.

J is TRBJ2-7 and V is TRBV4-1; D gene ambiguous. Per germline, CDR1 MGHRA and CDR2 YSYEKL. The CDR3 length is 14 residues. With 0 bases removed from V and 1 base from J, the gap between germline ends came to 7 bases. The DNA for the CDR3 is TGCGCCAGCAGCCAAGAGCACCGTTCCTACGAGCAGTACTTC. Translated, it gives CASSQEHRSYEQYF.

The rearrangement joins TRBV6-5 to TRBJ1-1; tentatively, D is TRBD1 (5 bases). CDR1 is MNHEY and CDR2 is SVGAGI in the germline V gene. The V gene lost 2 bases and the J gene lost 4 bases, with 8 bases spanning the gap. The CDR3 spans 13 residues. The CDR3 region is CASSYGGATEAFF. CDR3 sequence (DNA): TGTGCCAGCAGTTACGGAGGGGCCACTGAAGCTTTCTTT.

The chain is built from TRBV4-1 and TRBJ2-7; 7 nucleotides match TRBD2. The CDR3 runs 15 residues. The germline gives CDR1 MGHRA, CDR2 YSYEKL. V was clipped by 4 bases and J by 4 bases; unmatched bases: 10. The CDR3 region is CASSLIGEGSYEQYF. Here the CDR3 DNA reads TGCGCCAGCAGCCTAATTGGGGAGGGATCTTACGAGCAGTACTTC.

J is TRBJ2-5 and V is TRBV5-4; D uncertain. Trimming left V 2 bases short and J 1 base short, with 6 bases between. Germline V gives CDR1 SGHNT, CDR2 YYREEE (reference sequence). This CDR3 is 13 amino acids long. The CDR3 DNA reads as TGTGCCAGCAGCTTTACGGTCCAAGAGACCCAGTACTTC. As protein: CASSFTVQETQYF. The whole variable domain, remainder taken from reference TRBV5-4 and TRBJ2-5, is ETGVTQSPTHLIKTRGQQVTLRCSSQSGHNTVSWYQQALGQGPQFIFQYYREEENGRGNFPPRFSGLQFPNYSSELNVNALELDDSALYLCASSFTVQETQYFGPGTRLLVL.